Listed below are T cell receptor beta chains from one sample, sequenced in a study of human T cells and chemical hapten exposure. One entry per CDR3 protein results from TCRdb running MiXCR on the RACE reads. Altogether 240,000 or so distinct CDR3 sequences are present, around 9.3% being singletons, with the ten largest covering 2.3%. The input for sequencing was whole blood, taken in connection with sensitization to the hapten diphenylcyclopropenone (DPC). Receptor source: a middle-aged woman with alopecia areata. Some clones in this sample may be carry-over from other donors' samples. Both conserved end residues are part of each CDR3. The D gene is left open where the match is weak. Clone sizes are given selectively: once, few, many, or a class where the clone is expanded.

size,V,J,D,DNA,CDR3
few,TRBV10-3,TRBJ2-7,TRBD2,TGTGCCATCAGCTCCCCGGGACTAGCGGGGGCCTCCTACGAGCAGTACTTC,CAISSPGLAGASYEQYF
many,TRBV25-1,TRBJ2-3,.,TGTGCCAGCGGACGAACAGGGAGCGGGGCAGATACGCAGTATTTT,CASGRTGSGADTQYF
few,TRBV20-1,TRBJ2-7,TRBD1,TGCAGTGCTAGATATGATACCCCCGGGACAGGGTGGTACGAGCAGTACTTC,CSARYDTPGTGWYEQYF
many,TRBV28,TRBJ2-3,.,TGTGCCAGCAGAGCGAGGGGAAGCACAGATACGCAGTATTTT,CASRARGSTDTQYF
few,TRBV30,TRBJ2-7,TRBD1,TGTGCCTGGAGTCACCCGACAGGGACCCTCTCCTACGAGCAGTACTTC,CAWSHPTGTLSYEQYF
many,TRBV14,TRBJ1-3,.,TGTGCCAGCAGCCAAGTCGCGGGTGGAAACACCATATATTTT,CASSQVAGGNTIYF
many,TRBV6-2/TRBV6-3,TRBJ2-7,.,TGTGCCAGCAGTTCACTCAGGGCGGACGAGCAGTACTTC,CASSSLRADEQYF
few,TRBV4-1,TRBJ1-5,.,TGCGCCAGCAGCCACGATACAGGGCGTCAGCCCCAGCATTTT,CASSHDTGRQPQHF
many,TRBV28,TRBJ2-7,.,TGTGCCAGCAGCTCCGGGACATCCGCCTACGAGCAGTACTTC,CASSSGTSAYEQYF
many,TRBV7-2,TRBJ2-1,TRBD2,TGTGCCAGCAGCCCGCAGAGTGGGGGGGGGAATGAGCAGTTCTTC,CASSPQSGGGNEQFF
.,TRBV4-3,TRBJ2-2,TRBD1,TGCGCCAGCAGCCTGGGACAGAGCATCGGGGAGCTGTTTTTT,CASSLGQSIGELFF
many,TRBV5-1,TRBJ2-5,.,TGCGCCAGCAGCTTGGGGACAGCTCAAGAGACCCAGTACTTC,CASSLGTAQETQYF
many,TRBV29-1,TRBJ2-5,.,TGCAGCGTTGTGAGTGACGGCCAAGAGACCCAGTACTTC,CSVVSDGQETQYF
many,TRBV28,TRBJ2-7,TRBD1,TGTGCCAGCAGCAGGGGGTTTAACTACGAGCAGTACTTC,CASSRGFNYEQYF
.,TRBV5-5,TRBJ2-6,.,TGTGCCAGCAGCTTGAATGGAGGCGGGGCCAACGTCCTGACTTTC,CASSLNGGGANVLTF
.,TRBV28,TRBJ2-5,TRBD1,TGTGCCAGCAGTACAAGACAGGGGCCTACCCAAGAGACCCAGTACTTC,CASSTRQGPTQETQYF
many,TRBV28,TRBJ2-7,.,TGTGCCAGCAGTTCTCCGGGGGCCTTCTACGAGCAGTACTTC,CASSSPGAFYEQYF
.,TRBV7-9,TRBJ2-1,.,TGTGCCAGCAGCTTAGTTAACAATGAGCAGTTCTTC,CASSLVNNEQFF
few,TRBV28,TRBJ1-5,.,TGTGCCAGCAGCCTCCTTGGATCCGGCGATCAGCCCCAGCATTTT,CASSLLGSGDQPQHF
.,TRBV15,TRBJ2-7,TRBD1,TGTGCCACCAGCAGAGGAAGGGACAGCTCCTACGAGCAGTACTTC,CATSRGRDSSYEQYF
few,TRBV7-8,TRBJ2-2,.,TGTGCCAGCAGCCCCGTTCAGAACACCGGGGAGCTGTTTTTT,CASSPVQNTGELFF
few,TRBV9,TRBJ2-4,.,TGTGCCAGCAGCGTAGATGGCGTGAGCAAAAACATTCAGTACTTC,CASSVDGVSKNIQYF
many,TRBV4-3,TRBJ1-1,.,TGCGCCAGCAGCCAAGTAAGGACGTGGAACACTGAAGCTTTCTTT,CASSQVRTWNTEAFF
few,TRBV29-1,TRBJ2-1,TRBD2,TGCAGCGTTGAAGATGGCGGACTAGCGGGGATCAATGAGCAGTTCTTC,CSVEDGGLAGINEQFF
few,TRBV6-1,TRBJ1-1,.,TGTGCCAGCAGTTTCCGGACAGCGAACACTGAAGCTTTCTTT,CASSFRTANTEAFF
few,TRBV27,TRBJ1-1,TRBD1,TGTGCCAGCAGCCCCGACAGGGGTTACACTGAAGCTTTCTTT,CASSPDRGYTEAFF
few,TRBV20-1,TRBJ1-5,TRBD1,TGCAGTGCTACCCCCGGGACAGCGGATCAGCCCCAGCATTTT,CSATPGTADQPQHF
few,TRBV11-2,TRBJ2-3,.,TGTGCCAGCAGCTCCCCAATCGAGGTGCGCACAGATACGCAGTATTTT,CASSSPIEVRTDTQYF
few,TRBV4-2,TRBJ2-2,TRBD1,TGTGCCAGCAGCTCCTCAGGGGGAGCGAACACCGGGGAGCTGTTTTTT,CASSSSGGANTGELFF
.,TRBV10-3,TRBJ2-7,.,TGTGCCATCAGTGAGGGCTACGAGCAGTACTTC,CAISEGYEQYF
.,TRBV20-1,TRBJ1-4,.,TGCAGTGCTAGAGATTGGCGGGGGGCCGCTGAAAAACTGTTTTTT,CSARDWRGAAEKLFF
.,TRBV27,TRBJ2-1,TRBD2,TGTGCCAGCAGGGGACTAGCGGTTTACAATGAGCAGTTCTTC,CASRGLAVYNEQFF
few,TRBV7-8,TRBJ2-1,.,TGTGCCAGCAGCTTAGATTGGCATAGCTCCTACAATGAGCAGTTCTTC,CASSLDWHSSYNEQFF
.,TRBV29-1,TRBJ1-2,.,TGCAGCGTTGAAGAACTCCCGGTTAAGCATGGCTACACCTTC,CSVEELPVKHGYTF
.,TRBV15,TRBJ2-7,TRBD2,TGCTTTGGGGAAGAACTAGCGGGAGACGAGCAGTACTTC,CFGEELAGDEQYF